This entry features one TCR beta chain sequence. Its antigen is not identified. V was pared by 5 bases and J by 4 bases, with 8 bases between. CDR1 and CDR2 from the germline V gene are MDHEN and SYDVKM. The length of the CDR3 is 12 residues. This sample stems from a study of cytomegalovirus exposure and HLA in healthy donors. Points from the study as a whole: Most likely, a cluster of highly shared sequence variants arose as a sequencing artifact. With high specificity and sensitivity, the classifier reportedly diagnosed cytomegalovirus status. Several V segments, TRBV6-2 and TRBV6-3 among them, could not be told apart and were dropped. An analysis that came later showed most CMV-associated TCR beta chains appearing HLA-restricted.

PCR was performed using 60 Vbeta and 13 Jbeta primers. Assay used: immunoSEQ multiplex PCR; TCRdb lists only in-frame clones, some missing. In the table there are 140,000 to 150,000 clones, 73% of which are singletons. The specimen sequenced was PBMCs. The chain couples TRBV28 to TRBJ1-2; D unresolved. The TCR was taken from a woman under 30 in good health and CMV-seronegative. CDR3 bases: TGTGCCAGCAGTAGCTCCTTCTATGGCTACACCTTC. It encodes CASSSSFYGYTF.